The TCR beta chain described here comes from a study of cytomegalovirus exposure and HLA in healthy donors. A single count supports this clone. The PCR used 60 Vbeta and 13 Jbeta primers. This table comes from immunoSEQ multiplex PCR, and its TCRdb copy is limited to in-frame clones, with some not included. Among some 150,000 clones listed, around 80% were seen once. CDR3 length: 16 amino acids. Trimming left V 3 bases short and J 0 bases short, with 9 bases between. Germline-derived CDR1 and CDR2 are MDHEN and SYDVKM. This clonotype was obtained from a female donor in good health and CMV-seropositive. The chain has TRBV28 and TRBJ2-6; tentative D call: TRBD2 (6 bases). Specimen: PBMCs. CDR3 coding DNA: TGTGCCAGCAGTTTGCGGGGAATCTCTGGGGCCAACGTCCTGACTTTC. It encodes CASSLRGISGANVLTF.